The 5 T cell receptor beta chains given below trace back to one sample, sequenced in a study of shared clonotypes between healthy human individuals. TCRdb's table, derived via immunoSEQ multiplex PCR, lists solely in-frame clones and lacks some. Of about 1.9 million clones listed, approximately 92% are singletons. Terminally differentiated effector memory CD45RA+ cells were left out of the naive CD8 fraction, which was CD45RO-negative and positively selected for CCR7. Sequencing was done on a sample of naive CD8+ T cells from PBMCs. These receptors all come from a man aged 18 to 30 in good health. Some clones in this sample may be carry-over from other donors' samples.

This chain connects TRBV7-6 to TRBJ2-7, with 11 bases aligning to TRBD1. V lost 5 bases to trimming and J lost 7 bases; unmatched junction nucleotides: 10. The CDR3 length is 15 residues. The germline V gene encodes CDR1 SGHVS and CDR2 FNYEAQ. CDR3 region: CASSAGTGGGMEQYF. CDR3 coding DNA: TGTGCCAGCAGCGCCGGGACAGGGGGAGGGATGGAGCAGTACTTC. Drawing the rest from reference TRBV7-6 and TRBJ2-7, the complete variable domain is GAGVSQSPRYKVTKRGQDVALRCDPISGHVSLYWYRQALGQGPEFLTYFNYEAQQDKSGLPNDRFSAERPEGSISTLTIQRTEQRDSAMYRCASSAGTGGGMEQYFGPGTRLTVT.

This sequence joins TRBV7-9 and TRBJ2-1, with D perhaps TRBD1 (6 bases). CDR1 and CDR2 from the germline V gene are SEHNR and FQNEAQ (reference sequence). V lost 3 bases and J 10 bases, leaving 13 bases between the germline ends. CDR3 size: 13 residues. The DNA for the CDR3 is TGTGCCAGCAGCTTGCAGGGGTCACCCGAGCAGTTCTTC. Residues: CASSLQGSPEQFF.

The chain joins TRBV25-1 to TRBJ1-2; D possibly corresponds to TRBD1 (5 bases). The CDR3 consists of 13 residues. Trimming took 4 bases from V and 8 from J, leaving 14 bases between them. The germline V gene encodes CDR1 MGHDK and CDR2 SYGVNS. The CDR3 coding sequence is TGTGCCAGCAGTGGCATAGGGAGGGGCGGCTACACCTTC. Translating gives CASSGIGRGGYTF.

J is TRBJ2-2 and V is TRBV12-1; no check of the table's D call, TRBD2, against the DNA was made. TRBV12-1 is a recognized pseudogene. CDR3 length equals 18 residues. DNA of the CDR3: TGTGCCAGCAGCAGTGATAATCGGGAGGCCCGTTGGACCGGGGAGCTGTTTTTT. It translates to CASSSDNREARWTGELFF.

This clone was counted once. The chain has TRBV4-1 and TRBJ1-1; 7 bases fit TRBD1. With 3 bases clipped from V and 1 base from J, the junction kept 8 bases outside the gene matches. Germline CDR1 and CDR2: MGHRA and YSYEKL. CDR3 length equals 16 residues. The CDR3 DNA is TGCGCCAGCAGCCAGGGCAGGGGGACTTCGAACACTGAAGCTTTCTTT. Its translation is CASSQGRGTSNTEAFF.